Listed below are T cell receptor beta chains from one sample, sequenced in a study of cytomegalovirus exposure and HLA in healthy donors. This table comes from immunoSEQ multiplex PCR, and its TCRdb copy is limited to in-frame clones, with some not included. The sample lists about 190,000 clones; roughly four fifths were seen once. Sequencing was carried out using PBMCs. These receptors all come from a man aged 18-30 years in good health and CMV-seronegative. The CDR3 runs from the conserved cysteine through the conserved F or W. The order of the fields is J gene, clone size, V gene, D gene, CDR3 DNA, CDR3 protein. D genes are given only for firm matches. Where a row states a size, it is once, few, many or the class of an expanded clone; other rows omit it.

TRBJ2-5	-	TRBV28	TRBD1	TGTGCCAGCAGTAGAGGGACAGGGGGGCGACAAGAGACCCAGTACTTC	CASSRGTGGRQETQYF
TRBJ2-1	once	TRBV4-1	-	TGCGCCAGCAGCCAATCAAATGAGCAGTTCTTC	CASSQSNEQFF
TRBJ2-7	few	TRBV2	-	TGTGCCAGCCTGGCGACGGGAACCGGACCTACGGGGGAGCAGTACTTC	CASLATGTGPTGEQYF
TRBJ2-3	-	TRBV7-2	-	TGTGCCAGCAGCTTATGGTCGGGGGGCGGGGATACGCAGTATTTT	CASSLWSGGGDTQYF
TRBJ1-1	-	TRBV7-9	TRBD1	TGTGCCAGCAGCCCCGAGGACAGGGAAGCTTTCTTT	CASSPEDREAFF
TRBJ2-3	-	TRBV4-3	-	TGCGCCAGCAGCCATCTAGACAGCACAGATACGCAGTATTTT	CASSHLDSTDTQYF
TRBJ2-3	-	TRBV15	TRBD2	TGTGCCACCAGCAGAGCCTTTGGACTAGCGGGGGTAGATACGCAGTATTTT	CATSRAFGLAGVDTQYF
TRBJ2-7	-	TRBV6-5	-	TGTGCCAGCAGGACTCCTGGCGCCTACGAGCAGTACTTC	CASRTPGAYEQYF
TRBJ2-5	-	TRBV6-5	-	TGTGCCAGCAAGGTTAGCGAGCAAGAGACCCAGTACTTC	CASKVSEQETQYF
TRBJ2-1	-	TRBV28	TRBD2	TGTGCCAGCAGTTCCCCCCTCAGGGGACTAGCTCAGGAGCAGTTCTTC	CASSSPLRGLAQEQFF
TRBJ1-1	once	TRBV27	-	TGTGCCAGCAGTCGACTCCCGGGGCGGGAGAACACTGAAGCTTTCTTT	CASSRLPGRENTEAFF
TRBJ2-3	-	TRBV5-6	-	TGTGCCAGCAGCTTGGGGACAGCCTCTAGCACAGATACGCAGTATTTT	CASSLGTASSTDTQYF
TRBJ1-1	-	TRBV9	-	TGTGCCAGCAGCGCTGGCTTGGGAGGGAGGCCGAACACTGAAGCTTTCTTT	CASSAGLGGRPNTEAFF
TRBJ1-4	-	TRBV19	-	TGTGCCAGTAGTCTTCGAGGGACACCTCCGGATGAAAAACTGTTTTTT	CASSLRGTPPDEKLFF
TRBJ2-3	-	TRBV4-3	-	TGCGCCAGCAGCCAAGGGCAGGGCCTTACGGCAGATACGCAGTATTTT	CASSQGQGLTADTQYF
TRBJ1-2	-	TRBV29-1	TRBD1	TGCAGTGTTACAGGGGGCGACTATGGCTACACCTTC	CSVTGGDYGYTF
TRBJ1-5	-	TRBV7-2	-	TGTGCCAGCAGCCCGGTATTGGGGAATGACTACCCCCAGCATTTT	CASSPVLGNDYPQHF
TRBJ2-7	-	TRBV20-1	TRBD2	TGCAGTGCTGGGGGGGGTGTAGAGCAGTACTTC	CSAGGGVEQYF
TRBJ2-5	once	TRBV19	-	TGTGCCAGTAGTATAGGTCGTGGAGCCAAAGAGACCCAGTACTTC	CASSIGRGAKETQYF
TRBJ1-2	-	TRBV15	TRBD1	TGTGCCACCAGCAGAGACCCCACAGGGGTCAATGGCTACACCTTC	CATSRDPTGVNGYTF
TRBJ2-5	-	TRBV27	TRBD2	TGTGCCAGCAGTCCCTTAGGCGGGAGATCTTGGGGTTGGCAAGAGACCCAGTACTTC	CASSPLGGRSWGWQETQYF
TRBJ2-6	-	TRBV19	-	TGTGCCAGTAGAAACAGGGAAGCCAACGTCCTGACTTTC	CASRNREANVLTF
TRBJ2-7	-	TRBV7-9	-	TGTGCCAGCAACATCCTGGCCGCTAGCGACAATACCCCGGGGGAGCAGTACTTC	CASNILAASDNTPGEQYF
TRBJ1-2	-	TRBV21-1	-	TGTGCCAGCAGGACTCTGGGTGATCCCACCTTC	CASRTLGDPTF
TRBJ2-2	-	TRBV25-1	-	TGTGCCAGCAGTCAGGTCTCTACAACGAACACCGGGGAGCTGTTTTTT	CASSQVSTTNTGELFF
TRBJ2-7	few	TRBV19	TRBD2	TGTGCCAGTAGTTCACTAGCGGGAGACTACGAGCAGTACTTC	CASSSLAGDYEQYF
TRBJ2-1	-	TRBV11-1	TRBD2	TGTGCCAGCAGCTTAGGGGGGCAAGCGGGAGGCAATGAGCAGTTCTTC	CASSLGGQAGGNEQFF
TRBJ1-1	-	TRBV4-3	-	TGCGCCAGCAGCCAAAATCAGGTGAACACTGAAGCTTTCTTT	CASSQNQVNTEAFF
TRBJ2-2	-	TRBV19	-	TGTGCCAGTAGTATAGATCTGAACAGGGCGAACACCGGGGAGCTGTTTTTT	CASSIDLNRANTGELFF
TRBJ2-1	-	TRBV29-1	-	TGCAGCGTTGATTCAGTTCTGAACTCCTACAATGAGCAGTTCTTC	CSVDSVLNSYNEQFF
TRBJ2-5	once	TRBV29-1	TRBD1	TGCAGCGTAACAGGGGGCCAAGAGACCCAGTACTTC	CSVTGGQETQYF
TRBJ2-3	-	TRBV7-8	TRBD2	TGTGCCAGCAGCCCCTCCGGGAGGGGCCGAACTAGCACAGATACGCAGTATTTT	CASSPSGRGRTSTDTQYF
TRBJ1-1	-	TRBV7-9	-	TGTGCCAGCAGCTTATACAGGGAACTGAACACTGAAGCTTTCTTT	CASSLYRELNTEAFF
TRBJ1-3	-	TRBV7-2	TRBD1	TGTGCCAGCAGCTTATCGCAGGGGGCATCTGGAAACACCATATATTTT	CASSLSQGASGNTIYF
TRBJ2-7	-	TRBV7-9	-	TGTGCCAGCAGCTTACGTGGAGGGAACTCCTACGAGCAGTACTTC	CASSLRGGNSYEQYF
TRBJ1-4	once	TRBV6-1	TRBD1	TGTGCCAGCAGTGAAGCGTGGACAGGGCCTGAAAAACTGTTTTTT	CASSEAWTGPEKLFF
TRBJ2-4	-	TRBV7-2	-	TGTGCCAGCAGCTCTGCCCGGGGTGACATTCAGTACTTC	CASSSARGDIQYF
TRBJ2-1	-	TRBV7-6	TRBD2	TGTGCCAGCAGCCCCTTTGGCCTAGCGGGAGAAAATGAGCAGTTCTTC	CASSPFGLAGENEQFF
TRBJ2-2	-	TRBV7-8	TRBD1	TGTGCCAGCAGCGGTACAGGGGCCAACACCGGGGAGCTGTTTTTT	CASSGTGANTGELFF
TRBJ2-7	-	TRBV21-1	-	TGTGCCAGCAGCAAAGTACCAGTACCCTACGAGCAGTACTTC	CASSKVPVPYEQYF
TRBJ1-1	-	TRBV18	-	TGTGCCAGCTCACCACCAAAGGGGAATAGCCTGAACACTGAAGCTTTCTTT	CASSPPKGNSLNTEAFF
TRBJ2-7	-	TRBV19	-	TGTGCCAGTAGTATAGAGAACAGGCCTTCCTACGAGCAGTACTTC	CASSIENRPSYEQYF
TRBJ2-1	-	TRBV6-5	-	TGTGCCAGCAGTAGACAGGGAGGCTACAATGAGCAGTTCTTC	CASSRQGGYNEQFF
TRBJ1-3	-	TRBV7-6	-	TGTGCCAGCAGCTTAGATGCAGGGCGGTCTGGAAACACCATATATTTT	CASSLDAGRSGNTIYF
TRBJ2-7	-	TRBV27	-	TGTGCCAGCACCCGCCTAGCGCCCTCCTACGAGCAGTACTTC	CASTRLAPSYEQYF
TRBJ2-1	-	TRBV7-3	TRBD2	TGTGCCAGCAGCTTAACGCTAGCGGGGTCCTACAATGAGCAGTTCTTC	CASSLTLAGSYNEQFF
TRBJ2-7	once	TRBV25-1	TRBD1	TGTGCCAGCAGTATACGGGACAGGTACGAGCAGTACTTC	CASSIRDRYEQYF
TRBJ2-7	-	TRBV19	TRBD2	TGTGCCAGTAGCAGCCCTAGACTAGCGGGGAGAGCCTACGAGCAGTACTTC	CASSSPRLAGRAYEQYF
TRBJ1-2	-	TRBV5-6	TRBD1	TGTGCCAGCAGCTTGGGAGGGACAGGGGCCAACTATGGCTACACCTTC	CASSLGGTGANYGYTF
TRBJ2-7	-	TRBV27	-	TGTGCCAGCAGTTGGACAGAGAGATACGAGCAGTACTTC	CASSWTERYEQYF
TRBJ1-2	-	TRBV4-1	-	TGCGCCAGCAGCCAAGAAGCGCCTAAACAGGGCATTGGCTACACCTTC	CASSQEAPKQGIGYTF
TRBJ2-2	-	TRBV11-3	-	TGTGCCAGCAGCTTAGGGCCGAACACCGGGGAGCTGTTTTTT	CASSLGPNTGELFF
TRBJ1-6	-	TRBV4-1	-	TGCGCCAGCAGCCAGGAGGGGTATTCACCCCTCCACTTT	CASSQEGYSPLHF
TRBJ1-2	few	TRBV5-6	-	TGTGCCAGCAGCTTGGCCAAGTGGGACATCCAGCATCCTGGCTACACCTTC	CASSLAKWDIQHPGYTF
TRBJ2-7	-	TRBV28	TRBD1	TGTGCCAGCAGTTCTCGGACAGGGGGATTCTACGAGCAGTACTTC	CASSSRTGGFYEQYF